A single sample is the source of the 10 T cell receptor beta chains below, sequenced in a study of technical replicates of blood from a few donors. TCRdb's copy holds only in-frame clones and misses some; the assay was immunoSEQ multiplex PCR. The top ten clones hold around 10% of a sample with around 16,000 clones, around nine tenths of them seen once. Sequencing was carried out using PBMCs. These receptors all stem from a human donor in good health.

This sequence joins TRBV11-2 and TRBJ2-1; no reliable D call. The CDR3 consists of 11 residues. The V gene lost 1 base and the J gene lost 9 bases, with 4 bases spanning the gap. Germline V gene sequence: CDR1 SGHAT, CDR2 FQNNGV. This CDR3 is CASSLGGEQFF. DNA of the CDR3: TGTGCCAGCAGCTTAGGAGGTGAGCAGTTCTTC.

The chain combines TRBV28 with TRBJ2-7; 9 bases map to TRBD1. Per the germline V gene, CDR1 is MDHEN and CDR2 is SYDVKM. V was clipped by 6 bases and J by 0 bases; unmatched bases: 9. The CDR3 sequence is 16 residues long. The CDR3 region is CASRTGTGHGSYEQYF. CDR3 bases: TGTGCCAGCAGGACCGGGACAGGGCACGGCTCCTACGAGCAGTACTTC.

The chain employs TRBV6-1 and TRBJ2-7; weak D call: TRBD2 (6 bases). Germline CDR1 MNHNS, CDR2 SASEGT. CDR3 length equals 15 residues. V lost 6 bases and J lost 1, with 16 bases in between. DNA for the CDR3: TGTGCCAGCAGCGGGGGTAATACAGATTCCTACGAGCAGTACTTC. Its protein is CASSGGNTDSYEQYF.

This chain joins TRBV4-2 and TRBJ2-7; D is possibly TRBD2 (6 bases). This CDR3 spans 16 amino acids. Deletions cut 4 bases from V and 2 bases from J, with 18 bases between. From germline, CDR1 is LGHNA and CDR2 YNFKEQ. CDR3 DNA: TGTGCCAGCAGCCCAGGAAGGGTAGGAGGGACCTACGAGCAGTACTTC. Amino acids: CASSPGRVGGTYEQYF.

This chain links TRBV19 with TRBJ1-5, with a possible D match to TRBD1 (6 bases). Germline V lookup: CDR1 LNHDA, CDR2 SQIVND (reference sequence). There are 15 residues in the CDR3. The V end lost 2 bases, the J end lost 5 bases, and 13 bases lay between the germline ends. This CDR3 is CASSILNRADQPQHF. Here the CDR3 DNA reads TGTGCCAGTAGTATACTAAACAGGGCCGATCAGCCCCAGCATTTT.

This chain joins TRBV18 and TRBJ2-2; 7 nucleotides align to TRBD2. V shed 0 bases and J 8 bases; nucleotides not matched to a gene: 9. Germline loops: CDR1 KGHSH, CDR2 LQKENI. The CDR3 consists of 16 residues. CDR3 loop: CASSPPASGVAGELFF. The CDR3 nucleotides read TGTGCCAGCTCACCACCGGCCAGCGGGGTGGCTGGGGAGCTGTTTTTT.

The CDR3 bases are TGTGCCAGCAGTTCTACAGGGGACGAGCAGTACTTC. Its translation is CASSSTGDEQYF. The rearrangement uses TRBV6-6 and TRBJ2-7, with TRBD1 matching over 7 bases. Germline V lookup: CDR1 MNHNY, CDR2 SVGAGI (reference sequence). This CDR3 contains 12 residues. The trim removed 4 bases at V and 5 bases at J, leaving 2 bases unmatched.

This rearrangement joins TRBV10-3 to TRBJ2-1, with 8 bases lining up with TRBD2. V shed 0 bases and J 6 bases; nucleotides not matched to a gene: 10. Germline V CDR1 and CDR2: ENHRY, SYGVKD. This CDR3 comprises 17 residues. CDR3 region: CAISESIKAGVSNEQFF. Here the CDR3 DNA reads TGTGCCATCAGTGAGTCGATAAAAGCGGGAGTAAGCAATGAGCAGTTCTTC.

The gene calls are TRBV15 and TRBJ1-1; D unclear. The CDR3 length is 14 residues. Trimming stripped 0 bases from V and 5 bases from J, with 10 bases between. Germline CDR1 and CDR2: LNHNV and YYDKDF (reference sequence). The CDR3 coding sequence is TGTGCCACCAGCAGAGATCCGGAGGCGACTGAAGCTTTCTTT. Residues: CATSRDPEATEAFF. Looking up the rest from reference TRBV15 and TRBJ1-1 gives the full variable domain: DAMVIQNPRYQVTQFGKPVTLSCSQTLNHNVMYWYQQKSSQAPKLLFHYYDKDFNNEADTPDNFQSRRPNTSFCFLDIRSPGLGDTAMYLCATSRDPEATEAFFGQGTRLTVV.

The J gene is TRBJ2-1, the V gene TRBV4-2; the match to TRBD2 covers 8 bases. V lost 3 bases and J lost 3; bases outside the gene matches: 7. This CDR3 is 16 amino acids long. Per the germline V gene, CDR1 is LGHNA and CDR2 is YNFKEQ. DNA of the CDR3: TGTGCCAGCAGCCATCCCGCCGGGACTAGCTACAATGAGCAGTTCTTC. This translates into CASSHPAGTSYNEQFF.